What follows are 17 T cell receptor beta chains derived from one specimen sequenced in a study of T cell responses to AZD1222 COVID-19 vaccine. Libraries were prepared by immunoSEQ multiplex PCR; TCRdb keeps only in-frame clonotypes and omits some of them. The sample has around 200,000 clones; approximately 94% are singletons. The source was peripheral blood, collected 28 days after the second AZD1222 dose. Every receptor here comes from an adult who received the AZD1222 COVID-19 vaccine.

The CDR3, as DNA: TGCAGTGCTAGTCTGCCTGGGACGTCCGGCGAGCAGTACTTC. This gives the protein CSASLPGTSGEQYF. This chain connects TRBV20-1 to TRBJ2-7; D tentatively fits TRBD1 or TRBD2 (5 bases each). The CDR3 length is 14 residues. Per germline, CDR1 DFQATT and CDR2 SNEGSKA (reference sequence). The germline V and J ends were trimmed by 3 bases and 6 bases, with 18 bases remaining between them.

This chain uses TRBV5-4 with TRBJ1-6, with 8 bases that match TRBD1. V trimming: 2 bases; J trimming: 8 bases; junction bases outside the gene matches: 9. The germline V gene encodes CDR1 SGHNT and CDR2 YYREEE (reference sequence). This CDR3 is 16 amino acids long. The CDR3 DNA reads TGTGCCAGCAGCTTTCGAGGACAGGGTGTTCATTCACCCCTCCACTTT. Amino acid sequence: CASSFRGQGVHSPLHF.

The chain carries TRBV11-1 and TRBJ2-1, with 8 bases matching TRBD2. CDR1 is SGHAT, CDR2 FQDESV, per germline (reference sequence). With V trimmed by 5 bases and J by 8 bases, 14 bases remained unmatched. The CDR3 spans 16 residues. DNA for the CDR3: TGTGCCAGCAGCGACCCGGGAACTAGCGGCCGGCATGAGCAGTTCTTC. Translated, it gives CASSDPGTSGRHEQFF. The full variable domain, its missing parts supplied by reference TRBV11-1 and TRBJ2-1, is EAEVAQSPRYKITEKSQAVAFWCDPISGHATLYWYRQILGQGPELLVQFQDESVVDDSQLPKDRFSAERLKGVDSTLKIQPAELGDSAMYLCASSDPGTSGRHEQFFGPGTRLTVL.

The genes are TRBV30 and TRBJ1-6; 8 bases are a match to TRBD1. The CDR3 consists of 15 residues. After removal of 3 bases from V and 10 bases from J, the junction contained 11 bases not matched to a gene. The germline CDR1 and CDR2 sequences are GTSNPN and SVGIG (reference sequence). CDR3 in amino acids: CAWSPGQGAESPLHF. The CDR3 coding sequence is TGTGCCTGGAGCCCCGGGCAGGGGGCTGAATCACCCCTCCACTTT.

This chain joins TRBV13 and TRBJ2-7; D is perhaps TRBD1 (6 bases). The V end lost 8 bases, the J end lost 0 bases, and 17 bases lay between the germline ends. Germline assignment: CDR1 PRHDT and CDR2 FYEKMQ (reference sequence). CDR3 length: 15 residues. The CDR3 region is CASASRRTASYEQYF. As DNA, the CDR3 is TGTGCCAGCGCCTCAAGGCGGACAGCCTCCTACGAGCAGTACTTC.

The chain employs TRBV10-2 and TRBJ2-7, with D possibly matching TRBD1 (5 bases). The CDR3 loop spans 12 amino acids. V lost 4 bases and J lost 4, with 8 bases in between. Germline V gives CDR1 WSHSY, CDR2 SAAADI. The CDR3, as DNA: TGCGCCAGCAGTGCAGGGTCTTACGAGCAGTACTTC. It specifies CASSAGSYEQYF.

In DNA, the CDR3 is TGTGCCAGCAGCGGGAGGGGGGGAAATCTATACTCACCCCTCCACTTT. This gives the protein CASSGRGGNLYSPLHF. The V gene is TRBV13, the J gene TRBJ1-6; a weak D match, TRBD1 (6 bases). V gave up 5 bases and J gave up 10 bases, with 21 bases separating them. Germline CDR1 reads PRHDT; CDR2 reads FYEKMQ (reference sequence). There are 16 residues in the CDR3.

For the CDR3, the DNA is TGTGCCAGCACCACCCCCGAAGGGAGTGTTTTTGGAAACACCATATATTTT. The encoded protein is CASTTPEGSVFGNTIYF. The chain links TRBV5-6 to TRBJ1-3, with D uncertain. Deletions cut 6 bases from V and 3 bases from J, with 22 bases between. Germline V CDR1 and CDR2: SGHDT, YYEEEE. This CDR3 is built from 17 residues.

The chain employs TRBV30 and TRBJ2-7, with TRBD2 matching 8 bases. Germline assignment: CDR1 GTSNPN and CDR2 SVGIG (reference sequence). Losses at the gene ends were 4 bases for V and 2 bases for J; bases not matched to a gene: 7. The CDR3 totals 14 residues. The CDR3, as DNA: TGTGCCTGGAATTCCGGGGGGGGGACCTACGAGCAGTACTTC. Protein: CAWNSGGGTYEQYF. Complete variable domain (other parts from reference TRBV30 and TRBJ2-7): SQTIHQWPATLVQPVGSPLSLECTVEGTSNPNLYWYRQAAGRGLQLLFYSVGIGQISSEVPQNLSASRPQDRQFILSSKKLLLSDSGFYLCAWNSGGGTYEQYFGPGTRLTVT.

This clone was seen a single time. The chain employs TRBV2 and TRBJ2-1; 7 bases fit TRBD2. V was clipped by 6 bases and J by 2 bases; unmatched bases: 4. Germline V gives CDR1 SNHLY, CDR2 FYNNEI. The CDR3 extends over 14 amino acids. The CDR3 nucleotides read TGTGCCAGCAGGCTCAGCGGGGCCTACAATGAGCAGTTCTTC. As protein: CASRLSGAYNEQFF.

The chain uses TRBV6-5 and TRBJ1-1; 7 bases are shared with TRBD1. CDR3 length: 13 residues. Germline V gives CDR1 MNHEY, CDR2 SVGAGI. The V segment lost 2 bases and the J segment 6 bases; nucleotides outside the gene matches: 3. DNA for the CDR3: TGTGCCAGCAGTTACAGGACAGGCGCTGAAGCTTTCTTT. This encodes CASSYRTGAEAFF.

V is TRBV18 and J is TRBJ1-2; TRBD1 is a possible D gene (5 bases). The germline gives CDR1 KGHSH, CDR2 LQKENI. The CDR3 extends over 13 amino acids. Trimming pared 8 bases from V and 2 bases from J, leaving 12 bases between. CDR3 in amino acids: CASAETENYGYTF. Here the CDR3 DNA reads TGTGCCAGCGCAGAGACAGAAAACTATGGCTACACCTTC.

The chain is built from TRBV6-5 and TRBJ2-7; D remains unclear. Germline V CDR1 and CDR2: MNHEY, SVGAGI. V lost 6 bases and J lost 4, with 7 bases in between. This CDR3 contains 11 residues. This CDR3 reads CASSFGYEQYF. As DNA, the CDR3 is TGTGCCAGCAGCTTTGGATACGAGCAGTACTTC.

The V gene is TRBV19, the J gene TRBJ2-2, with D perhaps assigned TRBD1 or TRBD2 (5 bases each). Germline V gene data show CDR1 as LNHDA and CDR2 as SQIVND (reference sequence). The CDR3 totals 16 residues. Trimming pared 5 bases from V and 4 bases from J, leaving 17 bases between. In DNA, the CDR3 is TGTGCCAGTAGTCCAGGACACGGTGGGGGCACCGGGGAGCTGTTTTTT. Translated: CASSPGHGGGTGELFF.

The chain uses TRBV25-1 and TRBJ1-2; D not certain. The V gene's germline CDR1 is MGHDK and CDR2 SYGVNS. The length of the CDR3 is 12 residues. Trimming pared 2 bases from V and 4 bases from J, leaving 5 bases between. The CDR3 is CASSERAYGYTF. CDR3 DNA: TGTGCCAGCAGTGAAAGAGCCTATGGCTACACCTTC.

The V gene is TRBV18, the J gene TRBJ1-1; D possibly corresponds to TRBD1 (6 bases). Germline lookup yields CDR1 KGHSH and CDR2 LQKENI. The V and J ends lost 3 bases and 4 bases respectively, with 24 bases between them. The CDR3 extends over 18 amino acids. CDR3 protein: CASSPQEAGAVRGTEAFF. The CDR3 nucleotides read TGTGCCAGCTCACCCCAAGAGGCAGGGGCGGTCAGGGGCACTGAAGCTTTCTTT. The full variable domain, completed using reference TRBV18 and TRBJ1-1, is NAGVMQNPRHLVRRRGQEARLRCSPMKGHSHVYWYRQLPEEGLKFMVYLQKENIIDESGMPKERFSAEFPKEGPSILRIQQVVRGDSAAYFCASSPQEAGAVRGTEAFFGQGTRLTVV.

This chain uses TRBV10-3 with TRBJ1-5; D not certain. Germline V gives CDR1 ENHRY, CDR2 SYGVKD. V lost 2 bases and J 5 bases, leaving 10 bases between the germline ends. The length of the CDR3 is 14 residues. CDR3 in DNA: TGTGCCATCAGTGAGGAGGGAGGCTATCAGCCCCAGCATTTT. Protein: CAISEEGGYQPQHF.